This TCR beta chain was recovered during a study of cytomegalovirus exposure and HLA in healthy donors. Study findings and constraints: Reports credit the classifier with highly specific, highly sensitive diagnosis of cytomegalovirus status.

The PCR was carried out with 60 Vbeta primers and 13 Jbeta primers. This table comes from immunoSEQ multiplex PCR, and its TCRdb copy is limited to in-frame clones, with some not included. The profile shows roughly 220,000 clones, approximately 70% of them singletons. This clone was seen more than once but under ten times. Its antigen is as yet unknown. Losses at the gene ends were 0 bases for V and 3 bases for J; bases not matched to a gene: 5. There are 15 residues in the CDR3. CDR1 and CDR2 (germline): SGHRS, YFSETQ. This chain connects TRBV5-1 to TRBJ1-1, with 7 bases lining up with TRBD1. The origin of this receptor is a woman aged 25 to 39 in good health and CMV-seronegative. Source material: PBMCs. The CDR3 spells CASSLDGQEYTEAFF. CDR3 sequence (DNA): TGCGCCAGCAGCTTGGATGGACAGGAATACACTGAAGCTTTCTTT.